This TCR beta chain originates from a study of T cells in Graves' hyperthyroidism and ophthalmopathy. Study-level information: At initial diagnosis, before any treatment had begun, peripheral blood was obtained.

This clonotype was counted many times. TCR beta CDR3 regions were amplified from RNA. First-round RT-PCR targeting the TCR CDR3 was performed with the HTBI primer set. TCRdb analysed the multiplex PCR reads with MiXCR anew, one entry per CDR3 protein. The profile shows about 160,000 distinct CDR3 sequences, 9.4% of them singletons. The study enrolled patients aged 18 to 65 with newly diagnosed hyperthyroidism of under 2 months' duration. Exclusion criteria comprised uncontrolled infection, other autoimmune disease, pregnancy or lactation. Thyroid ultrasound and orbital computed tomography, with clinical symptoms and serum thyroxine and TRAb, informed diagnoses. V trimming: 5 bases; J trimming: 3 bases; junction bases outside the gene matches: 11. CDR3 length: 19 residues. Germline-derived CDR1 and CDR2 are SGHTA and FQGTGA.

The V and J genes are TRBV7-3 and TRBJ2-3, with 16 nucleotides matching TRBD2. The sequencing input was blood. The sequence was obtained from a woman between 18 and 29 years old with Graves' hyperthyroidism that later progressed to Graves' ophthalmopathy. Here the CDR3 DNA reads TGTGCCAGCAGCGAACCGGGACTAGCGGGGGGGCCTCAGACAGATACGCAGTATTTT. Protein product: CASSEPGLAGGPQTDTQYF.